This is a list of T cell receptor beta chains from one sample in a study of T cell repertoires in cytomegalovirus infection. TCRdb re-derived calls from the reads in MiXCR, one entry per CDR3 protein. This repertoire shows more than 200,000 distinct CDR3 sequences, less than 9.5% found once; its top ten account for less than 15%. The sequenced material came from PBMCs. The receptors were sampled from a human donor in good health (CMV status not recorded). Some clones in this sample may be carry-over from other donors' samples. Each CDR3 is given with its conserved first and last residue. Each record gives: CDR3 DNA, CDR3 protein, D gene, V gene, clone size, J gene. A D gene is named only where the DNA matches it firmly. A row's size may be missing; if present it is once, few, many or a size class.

TGTGCCAGCACCCACCCCGGAGGAGACTCCTACGAGCAGTACTTC	CASTHPGGDSYEQYF	-	TRBV11-2	-	TRBJ2-7
TGTGCCAGCAGTTTATTCTCAGGGAACCACGAGCAGTACTTC	CASSLFSGNHEQYF	-	TRBV28	many	TRBJ2-7
TGTGCCAGCAGCCATTCGCGCAGGGGGAGGGAGACCCAGTACTTC	CASSHSRRGRETQYF	-	TRBV7-8	many	TRBJ2-5
TGTGCCAGCAGCCAGACCGGGACAGGGGTAGGCTACACCTTC	CASSQTGTGVGYTF	TRBD1	TRBV7-6	few	TRBJ1-2
TGTGCCAGTAGTATAAGCTCGGGCGACGGCAATCAGCCCCAGCATTTT	CASSISSGDGNQPQHF	-	TRBV19	many	TRBJ1-5
TGTGCCAGCAGCTTAGAGACAGGGCCCAATCAGCCCCAGCATTTT	CASSLETGPNQPQHF	TRBD1	TRBV7-2	many	TRBJ1-5
TGTGCCAGCAGCTTAGCAGCCAGCGGGGGAAAGTTCTTC	CASSLAASGGKFF	TRBD2	TRBV7-2	-	TRBJ2-1
TGTGCCAGCAGCCCTGGGACAGGGGGCTTGGCTGAAGCTTTCTTT	CASSPGTGGLAEAFF	TRBD1	TRBV6-1	many	TRBJ1-1
TGTGCCAGCAGCTTGGGACAGGGGTTGGAAGCTTTCTTT	CASSLGQGLEAFF	TRBD1	TRBV7-6	many	TRBJ1-1
TGCAGCGTTGAGGAACTGGGCTACACCTTC	CSVEELGYTF	-	TRBV29-1	-	TRBJ1-2
TGTGCCAGCAGCATCGGTTCTGTAGGCAATCAGCCCCAGCATTTT	CASSIGSVGNQPQHF	-	TRBV7-8	-	TRBJ1-5
TGTGCCACCCGTATGGAGGTGAACACTGAAGCTTTCTTT	CATRMEVNTEAFF	-	TRBV11-1	-	TRBJ1-1
TGTGCCAGCAGCTCCGCCGGGACTAGCGGCTCTAGCACAGATACGCAGTATTTT	CASSSAGTSGSSTDTQYF	TRBD2	TRBV7-6	many	TRBJ2-3
TGTGCCAGTAGTATGACAAAGGCTGTCTACGAGCAGTACTTC	CASSMTKAVYEQYF	-	TRBV19	few	TRBJ2-7
TGTGCCAGCAGCTCCGATGGGACAGAATATCAGCCCCAGCATTTT	CASSSDGTEYQPQHF	TRBD1	TRBV7-9	many	TRBJ1-5
TGTGCCAGCAGCTTACCCTTCGGCAGGGAACAGACCCAGTACTTC	CASSLPFGREQTQYF	-	TRBV7-9	-	TRBJ2-5
TGTGCCAGCAGCTCCCGACAGGGGACTAATGAAAAACTGTTTTTT	CASSSRQGTNEKLFF	TRBD1	TRBV7-2	many	TRBJ1-4